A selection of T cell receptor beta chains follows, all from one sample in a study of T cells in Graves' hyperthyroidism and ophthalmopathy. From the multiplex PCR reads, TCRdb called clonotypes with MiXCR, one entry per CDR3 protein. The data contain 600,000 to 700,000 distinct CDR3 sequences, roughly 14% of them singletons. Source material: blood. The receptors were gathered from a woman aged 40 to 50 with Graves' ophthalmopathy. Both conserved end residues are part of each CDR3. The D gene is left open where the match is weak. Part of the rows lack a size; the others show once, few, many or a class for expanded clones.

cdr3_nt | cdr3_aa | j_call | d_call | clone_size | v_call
TGTGCCAGTAGTACCTCCGGGACAGGGGGCTTCGAGCAGTACTTC | CASSTSGTGGFEQYF | TRBJ2-7 | TRBD1 | . | TRBV19
TGTGCCAGTAGTCATCGGGGCCAGGGGAACAATCAGCCCCAGCATTTT | CASSHRGQGNNQPQHF | TRBJ1-5 | . | few | TRBV19
TGTGCCAGCAGCCCCTATGGGGGCCGCTACGAGCAGTACTTC | CASSPYGGRYEQYF | TRBJ2-7 | . | many | TRBV7-9
TGTGCCAGCAGCAGTTCTAGCGGGAGTTACAATGAGCAGTTCTTC | CASSSSSGSYNEQFF | TRBJ2-1 | TRBD2 | many | TRBV28
TGTGCCAGCAGTTACGGGGAGCAGACGTGGTTCTCGGAGACCCAGTACTTC | CASSYGEQTWFSETQYF | TRBJ2-5 | . | many | TRBV6-2/TRBV6-3
TGCGCCAGCAGTGAGCACATAGATTCACCCCTCCACTTT | CASSEHIDSPLHF | TRBJ1-6 | . | many | TRBV10-2
TGTGCCAGCAGCGTAGGATCTAGCCCAGAGACCCAGTACTTC | CASSVGSSPETQYF | TRBJ2-5 | . | many | TRBV9
TGTGCCAGCAGCTCCCAGGCGGGGCGTAACACTGAAGCTTTCTTT | CASSSQAGRNTEAFF | TRBJ1-1 | . | . | TRBV11-2
TGCGCCAGCAGCTTGGACGACTTTCAAGGAAACACCATATATTTT | CASSLDDFQGNTIYF | TRBJ1-3 | . | . | TRBV5-1
TGTGCCAGCTCACCACGAAACTCGGTTCAGGGGGCAAACGAGCAGTACTTC | CASSPRNSVQGANEQYF | TRBJ2-7 | TRBD1 | few | TRBV28
TGTGCCAGCAGTGTAATTGCGGGAGTCCACGAGCAGTACTTC | CASSVIAGVHEQYF | TRBJ2-7 | TRBD2 | many | TRBV2
TGTGCCAGCGGGGACGCTGACAAGCCCTACGAGCAGTACTTC | CASGDADKPYEQYF | TRBJ2-7 | . | many | TRBV25-1
TGTGCCAGCATTCTCAGGGTGGAGAACACTGAAGCTTTCTTT | CASILRVENTEAFF | TRBJ1-1 | . | . | TRBV6-5
TGCGCCAGCAGCCAGTTTCCGGGGGGGGTATCTGGGGCCAACGTCCTGACTTTC | CASSQFPGGVSGANVLTF | TRBJ2-6 | TRBD2 | many | TRBV4-1
TGTGCCAGCGGGACAGGGTGGACCCAGTACTTC | CASGTGWTQYF | TRBJ2-5 | TRBD1 | . | TRBV25-1
TGCGCCAGCAGTGGTATGTCGGGAAACACCGGGGAGCTGTTTTTT | CASSGMSGNTGELFF | TRBJ2-2 | . | few | TRBV4-1
TGTGCCAGCAGTCCGTACGTGACGCTCTACGAGCAGTACTTC | CASSPYVTLYEQYF | TRBJ2-7 | . | many | TRBV28
TGTGCCAGCAGCTTAGTAGGGACCAACACTGAAGCTTTCTTT | CASSLVGTNTEAFF | TRBJ1-1 | . | many | TRBV7-2
TGTGCCAGCAGCCGGGGACAGACAGAAGAGACCCAGTACTTC | CASSRGQTEETQYF | TRBJ2-5 | TRBD1 | many | TRBV27
TGCAGCGTTGAGGAGGAGGGCTCACCCCTCCACTTT | CSVEEEGSPLHF | TRBJ1-6 | . | many | TRBV29-1
TGTGCCAGCAGCACCCATAGGAGTGAAGAGACCCAGTACTTC | CASSTHRSEETQYF | TRBJ2-5 | . | . | TRBV11-2
TGTGCCAGCAGTGAATTTGGGGTGGCTAACTATGGCTACACCTTC | CASSEFGVANYGYTF | TRBJ1-2 | . | many | TRBV2
TGCAGCATCCGAAAAAATCAGGGGTACCAAGAGACCCAGTACTTC | CSIRKNQGYQETQYF | TRBJ2-5 | . | many | TRBV29-1
TGTGCCAGCAGCTTAGGGGGGACTAGCGGTACCACAGATACGCAGTATTTT | CASSLGGTSGTTDTQYF | TRBJ2-3 | TRBD2 | few | TRBV11-2
TGCGCCAGCAGCAAACGCGACAGAGCCTCTGGAAACACCATATATTTT | CASSKRDRASGNTIYF | TRBJ1-3 | . | many | TRBV5-1
TGTGCCAGCAGTGATGACTCAATAGCCAAAAACATTCAGTACTTC | CASSDDSIAKNIQYF | TRBJ2-4 | . | . | TRBV6-1
TGCAGCGTTGGAGAGGACTACGAGCAGTACTTC | CSVGEDYEQYF | TRBJ2-7 | . | many | TRBV29-1
TGCAGTGCTAGAGAACTAGCGGGAGGTTTGCCAGATACGCAGTATTTT | CSARELAGGLPDTQYF | TRBJ2-3 | TRBD2 | . | TRBV20-1
TGCAGCGTTTTGACAGGGGTGGGCACCCAGTACTTC | CSVLTGVGTQYF | TRBJ2-5 | TRBD1 | many | TRBV29-1
TGTGCCAGCAGTGGGGCGGTTCAGGGATACCAAGAGACCCAGTACTTC | CASSGAVQGYQETQYF | TRBJ2-5 | . | many | TRBV2